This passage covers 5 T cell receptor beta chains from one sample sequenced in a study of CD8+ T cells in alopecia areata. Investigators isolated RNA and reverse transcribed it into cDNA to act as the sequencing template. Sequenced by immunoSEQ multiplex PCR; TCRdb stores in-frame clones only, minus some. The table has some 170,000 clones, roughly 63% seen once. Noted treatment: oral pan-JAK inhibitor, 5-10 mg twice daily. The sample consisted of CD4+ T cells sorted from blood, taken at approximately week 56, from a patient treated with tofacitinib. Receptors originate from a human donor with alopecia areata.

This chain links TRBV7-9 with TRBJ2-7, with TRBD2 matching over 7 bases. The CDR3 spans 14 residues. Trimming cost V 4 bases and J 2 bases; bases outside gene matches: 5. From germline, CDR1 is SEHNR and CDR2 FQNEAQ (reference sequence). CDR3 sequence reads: CASSSGTNAYEQYF. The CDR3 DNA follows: TGTGCCAGCAGCTCCGGGACTAATGCCTACGAGCAGTACTTC.

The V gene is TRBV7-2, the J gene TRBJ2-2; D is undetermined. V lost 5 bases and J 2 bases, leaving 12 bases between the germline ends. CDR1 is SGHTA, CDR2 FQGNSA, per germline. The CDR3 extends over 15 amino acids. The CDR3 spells CASSLGLGNTGELFF. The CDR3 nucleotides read TGTGCCAGCAGCCTCGGGCTTGGAAACACCGGGGAGCTGTTTTTT. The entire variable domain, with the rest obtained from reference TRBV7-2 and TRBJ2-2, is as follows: GAGVSQSPSNKVTEKGKDVELRCDPISGHTALYWYRQSLGQGLEFLIYFQGNSAPDKSGLPSDRFSAERTGGSVSTLTIQRTQQEDSAVYLCASSLGLGNTGELFFGEGSRLTVL.

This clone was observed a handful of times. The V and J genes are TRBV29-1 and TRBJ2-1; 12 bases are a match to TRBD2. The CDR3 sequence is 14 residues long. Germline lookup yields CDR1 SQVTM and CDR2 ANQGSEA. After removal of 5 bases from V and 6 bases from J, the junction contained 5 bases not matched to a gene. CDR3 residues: CSVSASGGANEQFF. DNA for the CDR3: TGCAGCGTTTCGGCTAGCGGGGGGGCCAATGAGCAGTTCTTC.

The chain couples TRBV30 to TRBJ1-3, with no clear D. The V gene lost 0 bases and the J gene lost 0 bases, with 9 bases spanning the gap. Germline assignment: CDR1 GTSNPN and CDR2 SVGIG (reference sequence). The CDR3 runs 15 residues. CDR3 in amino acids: CAWSVGRSSGNTIYF. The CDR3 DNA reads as TGTGCCTGGAGTGTAGGGCGAAGCTCTGGAAACACCATATATTTT.

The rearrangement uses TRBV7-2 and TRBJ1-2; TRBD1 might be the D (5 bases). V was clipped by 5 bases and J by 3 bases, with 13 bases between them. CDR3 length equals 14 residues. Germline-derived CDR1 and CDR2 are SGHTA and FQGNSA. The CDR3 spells CASSQPGRYYGYTF. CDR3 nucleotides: TGTGCCAGCAGCCAACCGGGACGGTACTATGGCTACACCTTC.